This entry lists 17 T cell receptor beta chains sequenced from one sample in a study of shared clonotypes between healthy human individuals. The assay was immunoSEQ multiplex PCR, and TCRdb's table has in-frame clones only and misses some. Altogether approximately 1.9 million clones are present, 85% to 95% being singletons, with the ten largest covering more than 1.5%. CD45RO-negative cells were positively selected for CCR7, leaving out terminally differentiated effector memory CD45RA+ cells. Sequencing was done on a sample of naive CD8+ T cells from PBMCs. The receptors shown here come from a man aged 18 to 35 in good health. Some clones in this sample may be carry-over from other donors' samples.

This clone has only a few counts. Distinct nucleotide sequences in the sample also encode this CDR3. V is TRBV7-2 and J is TRBJ2-7, with D unresolved. The ends were cut back, 1 base at V and 6 bases at J, with 10 bases in the middle. This CDR3 region has 13 residues. The germline gives CDR1 SGHTA, CDR2 FQGNSA. The DNA of the CDR3 is TGTGCCAGCAGCTTAGTAGGGCTAGGCGAGCAGTACTTC. Protein product: CASSLVGLGEQYF. Combining the CDR3 with reference TRBV7-2 and TRBJ2-7 gives the whole variable domain GAGVSQSPSNKVTEKGKDVELRCDPISGHTALYWYRQSLGQGLEFLIYFQGNSAPDKSGLPSDRFSAERTGGSVSTLTIQRTQQEDSAVYLCASSLVGLGEQYFGPGTRLTVT.

The chain carries TRBV5-4 and TRBJ2-7, with 8 bases aligning to TRBD1. The trim removed 4 bases at V and 6 bases at J, leaving 3 bases unmatched. Germline V lookup: CDR1 SGHNT, CDR2 YYREEE (reference sequence). The CDR3 totals 12 residues. The CDR3 DNA sequence: TGTGCCAGCAGCCCCGACAGGGGCGAGCAGTACTTC. This gives the protein CASSPDRGEQYF. Variable domain in full (rest from reference TRBV5-4 and TRBJ2-7): ETGVTQSPTHLIKTRGQQVTLRCSSQSGHNTVSWYQQALGQGPQFIFQYYREEENGRGNFPPRFSGLQFPNYSSELNVNALELDDSALYLCASSPDRGEQYFGPGTRLTVT.

This chain uses TRBV7-8 with TRBJ2-5; 8 bases map to TRBD1. Germline CDR1 is SGHVS and CDR2 is FQNEAQ. The CDR3 covers 17 residues. V trimming: 5 bases; J trimming: 4 bases; junction bases outside the gene matches: 15. CDR3 sequence (DNA): TGTGCCAGCAGCGCCTTCCCCGGGCAGGGGGCCGTAGAGACCCAGTACTTC. This gives the protein CASSAFPGQGAVETQYF. The variable domain in full, with the rest retrieved from reference TRBV7-8 and TRBJ2-5, is GAGVSQSPRYKVAKRGQDVALRCDPISGHVSLFWYQQALGQGPEFLTYFQNEAQLDKSGLPSDRFFAERPEGSVSTLKIQRTQQEDSAVYLCASSAFPGQGAVETQYFGPGTRLLVL.

The chain is built from TRBV30 and TRBJ2-1, with TRBD2 matching 7 bases. Germline V gene sequence: CDR1 GTSNPN, CDR2 SVGIG (reference sequence). The CDR3 totals 15 residues. V dropped 0 bases and J dropped 8; count of bases not matched to a gene: 10. CDR3 residues: CAWSVLGLVGHEQFF. The CDR3 DNA sequence: TGTGCCTGGAGTGTACTAGGACTAGTCGGCCATGAGCAGTTCTTC.

J is TRBJ1-3 and V is TRBV5-6, with D unclear. Between the trimmed V and J ends, which lost 2 bases and 0 bases, there was a span of 18 bases. The CDR3 runs to 18 residues. The germline V gene encodes CDR1 SGHDT and CDR2 YYEEEE. The CDR3 DNA reads TGTGCCAGCAGCTTAGGCGGTATAGCCCTGAGCTCTGGAAACACCATATATTTT. Its protein product is CASSLGGIALSSGNTIYF.

V usage is TRBV11-2 and J usage is TRBJ2-6; D is unresolved. The CDR3 consists of 18 residues. Germline values: CDR1 SGHAT, CDR2 FQNNGV. V was shortened by 2 bases and J by 0 bases, with 14 bases between the two germline ends. CDR3 loop: CASSLYILKLSGANVLTF. The DNA of the CDR3 is TGTGCCAGCAGCTTATATATCCTGAAACTCTCTGGGGCCAACGTCCTGACTTTC.

The chain joins TRBV27 to TRBJ2-7, with D hard to call. Germline-derived CDR1 and CDR2 are MNHEY and SMNVEV (reference sequence). The CDR3 length is 15 residues. Trimming cost V 7 bases and J 7 bases, with 23 bases left between them. The CDR3 loop is CASTPRASRLWEQYF. DNA of the CDR3: TGTGCCAGCACCCCTAGGGCCTCGCGATTGTGGGAGCAGTACTTC.

The chain employs TRBV27 and TRBJ2-7, with a tentative D call TRBD2 (5 bases). The CDR3 sequence is 14 residues long. Between the trimmed V and J ends, which lost 5 bases and 2 bases, there was a span of 13 bases. Germline CDR1 MNHEY, CDR2 SMNVEV (reference sequence). The CDR3 is CASSGLRAAYEQYF. The CDR3 DNA is TGTGCCAGCAGTGGGCTGAGGGCCGCCTACGAGCAGTACTTC.

The chain is built from TRBV5-1 and TRBJ1-4; TRBD1 might be the D (5 bases). V lost 8 bases, J lost 3 bases, and 20 bases lay in between. CDR1 SGHRS and CDR2 YFSETQ come from the germline V gene. The CDR3 is made up of 16 amino acids. CDR3 sequence: CASSPGPREANEKLFF. CDR3 bases: TGCGCCAGTTCGCCGGGGCCAAGAGAAGCTAATGAAAAACTGTTTTTT.

The chain employs TRBV7-3 and TRBJ2-7; TRBD1 is a possible D gene (6 bases). CDR3 length: 17 residues. The germline V and J ends were trimmed by 5 bases and 2 bases, with 22 bases remaining between them. In germline, CDR1 is SGHTA, CDR2 FQGTGA. CDR3 nucleotide sequence: TGTGCCAGCAGCGACCTCCAGGGGCTCCCGTCTCCCTACGAGCAGTACTTC. Translation: CASSDLQGLPSPYEQYF.

Comments on this clone: The sample carries other DNA sequences with the same CDR3. The J gene is TRBJ2-5, the V gene TRBV7-9; no definite D call. The CDR3 runs to 12 residues. Germline loops: CDR1 SEHNR, CDR2 FQNEAQ (reference sequence). Trimming cost V 3 bases and J 5 bases, with 7 bases left between them. The CDR3 coding sequence is TGTGCCAGCAGCTTCCCGTTGGAGACCCAGTACTTC. Translation gives CASSFPLETQYF.

To note about this clone: A much larger clonotype is one base distant, so this may be a read error. The V gene is TRBV7-9, the J gene TRBJ1-2; TRBD1 agrees at 7 bases. CDR3 length: 13 amino acids. The V gene end was trimmed by 4 bases and the J gene end by 4 bases; junction bases not matched to a gene: 3. Germline lookup yields CDR1 SEHNR and CDR2 FQNEAQ (reference sequence). CDR3 amino acids: CASSSGQIYGYTF. The CDR3, as DNA: TGTGCCAGCAGCTCGGGACAGATCTATGGCTACACCTTC.

The rearrangement joins TRBV11-2 to TRBJ2-7; D is undetermined. The germline V gene encodes CDR1 SGHAT and CDR2 FQNNGV. The CDR3 consists of 11 residues. With 5 bases removed from V and 3 bases from J, the gap between germline ends came to 5 bases. The CDR3 reads CASSVYYEQYF. The CDR3 DNA follows: TGTGCCAGCAGCGTCTACTACGAGCAGTACTTC.

The chain joins TRBV6-6 to TRBJ1-1; D unresolved. V was pared by 8 bases and J by 0 bases, with 13 bases between. The CDR3 consists of 14 residues. The germline V gene encodes CDR1 MNHNY and CDR2 SVGAGI (reference sequence). Written as DNA, the CDR3 is TGTGCCAGCGCACCCCTATTGGTGAACACTGAAGCTTTCTTT. It encodes CASAPLLVNTEAFF.

The rearrangement uses TRBV28 and TRBJ1-5, with D hard to call. The CDR3 sequence is 17 residues long. Germline assignment: CDR1 MDHEN and CDR2 SYDVKM. Trimming took 11 bases from V and 1 from J, leaving 24 bases between them. This CDR3 is CAAQGTIPSGSNQPQHF. The CDR3 DNA follows: TGTGCCGCTCAAGGTACCATTCCTTCTGGAAGCAATCAGCCCCAGCATTTT.

The chain has TRBV4-1 and TRBJ2-2; possible D gene TRBD1, 5 bases. CDR3 length: 15 amino acids. Between the trimmed V and J ends, which lost 2 bases and 3 bases, there was a span of 10 bases. CDR1 is MGHRA, CDR2 YSYEKL, per germline. The CDR3 DNA follows: TGCGCCAGCAGCCAAACCCGACAGTACACCGGGGAGCTGTTTTTT. As protein: CASSQTRQYTGELFF.

Note on this clone: The same CDR3 arises from other DNA sequences in this sample as well. The chain has TRBV27 and TRBJ2-7; 10 bases are shared with TRBD1. The V and J ends lost 3 bases and 4 bases, in that order; junction bases with no gene match: 3. This CDR3 contains 14 residues. The germline gives CDR1 MNHEY, CDR2 SMNVEV (reference sequence). The CDR3 coding sequence is TGTGCCAGCAGTTTTAGGGACAGGGGTTACGAGCAGTACTTC. Residues: CASSFRDRGYEQYF.